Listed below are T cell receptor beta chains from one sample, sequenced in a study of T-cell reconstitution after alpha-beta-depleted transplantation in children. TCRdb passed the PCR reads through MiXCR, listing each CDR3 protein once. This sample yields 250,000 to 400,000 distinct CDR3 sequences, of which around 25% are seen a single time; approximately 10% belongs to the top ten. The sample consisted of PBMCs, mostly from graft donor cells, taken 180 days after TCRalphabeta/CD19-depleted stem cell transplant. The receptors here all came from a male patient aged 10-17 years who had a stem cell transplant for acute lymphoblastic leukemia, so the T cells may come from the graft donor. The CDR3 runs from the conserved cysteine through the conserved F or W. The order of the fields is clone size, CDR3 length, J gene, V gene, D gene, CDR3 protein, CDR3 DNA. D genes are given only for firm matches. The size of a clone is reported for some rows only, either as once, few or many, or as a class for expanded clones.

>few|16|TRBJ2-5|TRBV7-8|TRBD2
CASSLFLAGSRETQYF
TGTGCCAGCAGCTTATTCCTAGCGGGAAGTCGGGAGACCCAGTACTTC
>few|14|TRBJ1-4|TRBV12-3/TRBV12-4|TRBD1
CASSPTGNREKLFF
TGTGCCAGCAGTCCGACAGGGAATAGAGAAAAACTGTTTTTT
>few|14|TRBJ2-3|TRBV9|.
CASSVDQRTDTQYF
TGTGCCAGCAGCGTAGATCAGAGGACAGATACGCAGTATTTT
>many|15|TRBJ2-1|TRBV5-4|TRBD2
CASSPGLADYNEQFF
TGTGCCAGCAGCCCCGGACTAGCGGACTACAATGAGCAGTTCTTC
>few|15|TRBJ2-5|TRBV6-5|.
CASSFWEPGWETQYF
TGTGCCAGCAGTTTTTGGGAGCCGGGTTGGGAGACCCAGTACTTC
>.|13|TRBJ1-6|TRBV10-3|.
CAINLTENSPLHF
TGTGCCATCAATCTGACCGAGAATTCACCCCTCCACTTT
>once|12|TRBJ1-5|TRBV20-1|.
CSASSPSQPQHF
TGCAGTGCTAGTTCTCCCAGTCAGCCCCAGCATTTT
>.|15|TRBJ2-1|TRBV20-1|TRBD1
CSAIVGVTGGNEQFF
TGCAGTGCTATTGTGGGGGTAACAGGGGGCAATGAGCAGTTCTTC
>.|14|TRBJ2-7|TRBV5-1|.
CASSIFGFSYEQYF
TGCGCCAGCAGCATTTTCGGGTTTTCCTACGAGCAGTACTTC
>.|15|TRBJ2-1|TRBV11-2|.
CASSSPRGAYNEQFF
TGTGCCAGCAGCTCCCCCCGGGGGGCGTACAATGAGCAGTTCTTC
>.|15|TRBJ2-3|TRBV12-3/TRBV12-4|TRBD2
CASSLGLAGTYTQYF
TGTGCCAGCAGTTTAGGACTAGCGGGAACGTATACGCAGTATTTT
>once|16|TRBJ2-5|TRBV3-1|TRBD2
CASSQGLAGGKETQYF
TGTGCCAGCAGCCAAGGTTTAGCGGGAGGTAAAGAGACCCAGTACTTC
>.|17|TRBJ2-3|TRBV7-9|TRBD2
CASRSYPGLAFADTQYF
TGTGCCAGCAGATCATACCCGGGACTAGCCTTTGCAGATACGCAGTATTTT
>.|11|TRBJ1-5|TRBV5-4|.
CASSLGVPQHF
TGTGCCAGCAGCCTTGGAGTGCCCCAGCATTTT
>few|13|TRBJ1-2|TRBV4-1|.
CASSRSTGLSRTF
TGCGCCAGCAGCCGATCTACAGGGTTGTCAAGGACCTTC
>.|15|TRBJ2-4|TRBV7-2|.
CASSRPGPPGDIQYF
TGTGCCAGCAGTCGACCGGGTCCGCCAGGGGACATTCAGTACTTC
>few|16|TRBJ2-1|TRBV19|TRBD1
CASSIGTGGRYNEQFF
TGTGCCAGTAGTATTGGAACAGGGGGCAGGTACAATGAGCAGTTCTTC
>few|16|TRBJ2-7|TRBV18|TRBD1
CASSPPGTVNSYEQYF
TGTGCCAGCTCACCACCCGGGACAGTCAACTCCTACGAGCAGTACTTC
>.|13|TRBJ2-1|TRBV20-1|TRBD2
CSASAGTSGRQFF
TGCAGTGCTAGCGCCGGGACTAGCGGGAGACAGTTCTTC
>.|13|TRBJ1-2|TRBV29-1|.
CSGSDSGSDGYTF
TGCAGCGGGAGTGACAGTGGTTCGGATGGCTACACCTTC
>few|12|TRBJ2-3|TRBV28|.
CASSWGADTQYF
TGTGCCAGCAGCTGGGGGGCAGATACGCAGTATTTT
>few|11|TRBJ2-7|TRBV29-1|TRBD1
CSVGQGNEQYF
TGCAGCGTTGGACAGGGGAACGAGCAGTACTTC